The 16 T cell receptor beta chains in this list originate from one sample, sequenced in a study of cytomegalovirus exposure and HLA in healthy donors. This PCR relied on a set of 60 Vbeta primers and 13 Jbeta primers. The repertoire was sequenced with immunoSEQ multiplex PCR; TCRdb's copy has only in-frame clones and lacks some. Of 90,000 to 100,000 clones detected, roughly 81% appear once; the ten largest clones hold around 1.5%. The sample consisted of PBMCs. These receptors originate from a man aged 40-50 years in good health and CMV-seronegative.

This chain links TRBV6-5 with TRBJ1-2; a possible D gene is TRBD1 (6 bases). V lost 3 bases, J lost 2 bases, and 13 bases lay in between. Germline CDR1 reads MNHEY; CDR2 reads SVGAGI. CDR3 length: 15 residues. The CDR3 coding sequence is TGTGCCAGCAGTTATCACAGGGTGTCCAACTATGGCTACACCTTC. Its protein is CASSYHRVSNYGYTF.

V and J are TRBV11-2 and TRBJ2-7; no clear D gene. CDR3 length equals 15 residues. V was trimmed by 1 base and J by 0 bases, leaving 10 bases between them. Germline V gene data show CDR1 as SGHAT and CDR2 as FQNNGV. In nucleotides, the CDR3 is TGTGCCAGCAGCTTAGGTTCGTACGGCTCCTACGAGCAGTACTTC. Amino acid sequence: CASSLGSYGSYEQYF.

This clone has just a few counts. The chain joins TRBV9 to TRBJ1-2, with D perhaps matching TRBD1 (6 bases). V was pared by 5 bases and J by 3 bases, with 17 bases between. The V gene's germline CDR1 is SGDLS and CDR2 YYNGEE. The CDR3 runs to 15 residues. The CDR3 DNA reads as TGTGCCAGCAGAAAACAGGGTACGATGGACTATGGCTACACCTTC. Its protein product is CASRKQGTMDYGYTF.

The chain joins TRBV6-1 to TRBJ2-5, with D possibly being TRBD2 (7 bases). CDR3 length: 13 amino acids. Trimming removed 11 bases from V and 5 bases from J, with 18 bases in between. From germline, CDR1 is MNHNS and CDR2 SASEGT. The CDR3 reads CAGQRGAGETQYF. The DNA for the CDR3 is TGTGCCGGACAACGGGGGGCCGGGGAGACCCAGTACTTC.

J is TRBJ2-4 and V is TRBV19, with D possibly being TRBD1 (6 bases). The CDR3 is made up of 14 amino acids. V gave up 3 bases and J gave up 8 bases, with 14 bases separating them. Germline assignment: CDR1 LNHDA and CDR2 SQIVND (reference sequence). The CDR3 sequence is CASSITGTSDIQYF. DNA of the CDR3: TGTGCCAGTAGTATTACAGGGACCTCGGACATTCAGTACTTC.

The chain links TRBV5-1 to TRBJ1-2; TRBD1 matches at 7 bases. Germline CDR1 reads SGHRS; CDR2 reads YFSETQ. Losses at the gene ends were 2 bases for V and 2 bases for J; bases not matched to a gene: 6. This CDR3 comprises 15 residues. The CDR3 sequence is CASSFRDRVNYGYTF. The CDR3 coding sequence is TGCGCCAGCAGCTTCCGGGACAGAGTCAACTATGGCTACACCTTC. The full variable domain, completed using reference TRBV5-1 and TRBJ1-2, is KAGVTQTPRYLIKTRGQQVTLSCSPISGHRSVSWYQQTPGQGLQFLFEYFSETQRNKGNFPGRFSGRQFSNSRSEMNVSTLELGDSALYLCASSFRDRVNYGYTFGSGTRLTVV.

The CDR3 coding sequence is TGTGCCAGCAGGGGGACAGGGGGGAATGAAAAACTGTTTTTT. Protein product: CASRGTGGNEKLFF. This chain joins TRBV9 and TRBJ1-4; 11 nucleotides match TRBD1. The germline V gene encodes CDR1 SGDLS and CDR2 YYNGEE. The V segment lost 5 bases and the J segment 5 bases; nucleotides outside the gene matches: 2. This CDR3 has 14 residues.

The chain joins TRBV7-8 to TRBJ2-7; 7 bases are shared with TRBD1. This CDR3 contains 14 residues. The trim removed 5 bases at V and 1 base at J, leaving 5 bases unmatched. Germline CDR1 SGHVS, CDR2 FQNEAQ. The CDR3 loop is CASSSSRGSYEQYF. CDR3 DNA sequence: TGTGCCAGCAGCAGCTCCAGGGGGTCCTACGAGCAGTACTTC.

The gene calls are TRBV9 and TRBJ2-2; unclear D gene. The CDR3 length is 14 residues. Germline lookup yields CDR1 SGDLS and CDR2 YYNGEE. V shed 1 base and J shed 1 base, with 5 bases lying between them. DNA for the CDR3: TGTGCCAGCAGCGTAACCGGGAACACCGGGGAGCTGTTTTTT. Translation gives CASSVTGNTGELFF.

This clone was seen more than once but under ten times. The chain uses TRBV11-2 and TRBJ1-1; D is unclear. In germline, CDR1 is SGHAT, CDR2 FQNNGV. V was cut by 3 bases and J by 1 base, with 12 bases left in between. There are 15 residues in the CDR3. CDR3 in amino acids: CASSLRDYPNTEAFF. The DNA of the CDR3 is TGTGCCAGCAGCTTGAGAGACTATCCGAACACTGAAGCTTTCTTT. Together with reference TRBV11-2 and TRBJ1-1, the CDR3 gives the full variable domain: EAGVAQSPRYKIIEKRQSVAFWCNPISGHATLYWYQQILGQGPKLLIQFQNNGVVDDSQLPKDRFSAERLKGVDSTLKIQPAKLEDSAVYLCASSLRDYPNTEAFFGQGTRLTVV.

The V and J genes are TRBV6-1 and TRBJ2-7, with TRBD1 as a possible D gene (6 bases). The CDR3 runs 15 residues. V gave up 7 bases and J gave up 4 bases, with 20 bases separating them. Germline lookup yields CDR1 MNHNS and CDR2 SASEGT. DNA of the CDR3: TGTGCCAGCACCTTGCCGGGACAAGGCCTTTACGAGCAGTACTTC. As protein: CASTLPGQGLYEQYF.

The DNA of the CDR3 is TGCGCCAGCAGCCAAGAGTGGCGGGTTAGGAACACTGAAGCTTTCTTT. It yields the protein CASSQEWRVRNTEAFF. V is TRBV4-1 and J is TRBJ1-1, with D unresolved. Germline V gene data show CDR1 as MGHRA and CDR2 as YSYEKL. The CDR3 has 16 residues. The V end lost 0 bases, the J end lost 1 base, and 12 bases lay between the germline ends.

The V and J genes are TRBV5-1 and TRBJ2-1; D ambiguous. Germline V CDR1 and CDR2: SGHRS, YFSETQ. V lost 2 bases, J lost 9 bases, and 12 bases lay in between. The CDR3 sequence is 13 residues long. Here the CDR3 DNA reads TGCGCCAGCAGCTTATACCTCGGCGGTGAGCAGTTCTTC. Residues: CASSLYLGGEQFF. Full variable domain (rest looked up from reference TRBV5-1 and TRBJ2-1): KAGVTQTPRYLIKTRGQQVTLSCSPISGHRSVSWYQQTPGQGLQFLFEYFSETQRNKGNFPGRFSGRQFSNSRSEMNVSTLELGDSALYLCASSLYLGGEQFFGPGTRLTVL.

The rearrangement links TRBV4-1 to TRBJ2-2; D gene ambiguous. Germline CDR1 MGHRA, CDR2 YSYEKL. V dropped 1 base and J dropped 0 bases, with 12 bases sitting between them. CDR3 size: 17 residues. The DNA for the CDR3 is TGCGCCAGCAGCCAAGTTGGAAGGAGTTCGAACACCGGGGAGCTGTTTTTT. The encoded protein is CASSQVGRSSNTGELFF.

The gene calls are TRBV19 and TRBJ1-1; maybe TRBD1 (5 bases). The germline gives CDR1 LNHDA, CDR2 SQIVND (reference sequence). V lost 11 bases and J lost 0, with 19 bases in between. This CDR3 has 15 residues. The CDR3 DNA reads TGTGCCGCCTCCCTGGGGGGAAGCATGAACACTGAAGCTTTCTTT. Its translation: CAASLGGSMNTEAFF.

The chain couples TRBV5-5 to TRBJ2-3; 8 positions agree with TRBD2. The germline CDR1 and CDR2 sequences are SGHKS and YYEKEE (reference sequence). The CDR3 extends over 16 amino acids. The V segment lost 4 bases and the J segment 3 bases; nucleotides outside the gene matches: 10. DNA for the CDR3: TGTGCCAGCAGCCTGGAGGGCGGGGGGCTGACAGATACGCAGTATTTT. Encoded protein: CASSLEGGGLTDTQYF.